The 26 T cell receptor beta chains below were found in one sample sequenced in a study of T cell clonality in common variable immunodeficiency. These receptors have no identified antigens. TCRdb keeps only in-frame clones here, not all; method: immunoSEQ multiplex PCR. Altogether more than 35,000 clones were found in the sample, and no singletons occur. Notes on the study in general: Fewer deletions and N-nucleotide insertions were reportedly seen in common variable immunodeficiency TCR beta sequences.

Material for sequencing was peripheral blood mononuclear cells. These receptors were taken from a human donor with common variable immunodeficiency.

This clone has only a few counts. The CDR3 is cut off 3 residues early in the read; its end comes from the germline J gene. This chain joins TRBV2 and TRBJ2-2, with TRBD1 matching 8 bases. V shed 3 bases and J 4 bases; nucleotides not matched to a gene: 7. The germline V gene encodes CDR1 SNHLY and CDR2 FYNNEI. This CDR3 is 16 amino acids long. CDR3 bases read: TGTGCCAGCAGTGAGGAGCAGGGGGCCGGCACCGGGGAG. Encoded protein: CASSEEQGAGTGE. The whole CDR3 is CASSEEQGAGTGELFF.

Concerning this clone itself: The read comes to an end 3 residues before the CDR3 does, leaving the germline J gene to fill in the end. The V gene is TRBV6-1, the J gene TRBJ2-2; tentative D call: TRBD1 (5 bases). The CDR3 runs 17 residues. Per the germline V gene, CDR1 is MNHNS and CDR2 is SASEGT. With 2 bases removed from V and 5 bases from J, the gap between germline ends came to 18 bases. The part of the CDR3 DNA that was read is TGTGCCAGCAGTGAAATGCAGGGCCCACTTATGACCGGGGAG. Translating it yields CASSEMQGPLMTGE. The full CDR3 reads CASSEMQGPLMTGELFF.

A remark on this clone: Read sequence stops 3 residues before the CDR3 end, and the germline J gene provides the missing end. J is TRBJ2-7 and V is TRBV19; D may be TRBD2 (6 bases). Germline CDR1 and CDR2: LNHDA and SQIVND (reference sequence). There are 16 residues in the CDR3. Deletions cut 4 bases from V and 5 bases from J, with 21 bases between. The CDR3 here is CASSTRWGDSNDEQYF. The sequenced CDR3 bases are TGTGCCAGTAGTACTCGGTGGGGGGACTCCAATGACGAG.

Concerning this clone itself: The CDR3 extends 3 residues past the end of the read, so its final part is completed from the germline J gene. This chain uses TRBV2 with TRBJ2-3; possibly TRBD2 for D (6 bases). The V end lost 3 bases, the J end lost 5 bases, and 18 bases lay between the germline ends. CDR1 is SNHLY and CDR2 is FYNNEI in the germline V gene. The CDR3 runs 16 residues. The DNA read from the CDR3 is TGTGCCAGCAGTGACTTCCGGGCGGGGTGGTTAGATACG. Protein: CASSDFRAGWLDT. In full, the CDR3 is CASSDFRAGWLDTQYF.

This clone occurred a few times. The observed sequence ends 3 residues before the CDR3 terminus, with the missing tail filled in from the germline J gene. The V gene is TRBV7-2, the J gene TRBJ2-7, with D perhaps TRBD1 (7 bases). Germline CDR1 reads SGHTA; CDR2 reads FQGNSA. This CDR3 is 15 amino acids long. Trimming took off 5 bases at V and 6 bases at J, with 20 bases between the two ends. CDR3 in amino acids: CASSPEGQPSAEQYF. The CDR3 DNA, read in part, is TGTGCCAGCAGCCCGGAGGGACAGCCCTCCGCCGAG.

Points on this clone: The missing CDR3 end, 3 residues past where the read stops, is filled in from the germline J gene. The chain couples TRBV7-2 to TRBJ2-7; possibly TRBD1 for D (6 bases). The CDR3 sequence is 15 residues long. The germline V gene encodes CDR1 SGHTA and CDR2 FQGNSA. Trimming cost V 4 bases and J 2 bases, with 15 bases left between them. The CDR3 protein is CASSSQTGSTYEQYF. CDR3 bases read: TGTGCCAGCAGCTCACAGACAGGTTCCACCTACGAG. Full variable domain (missing parts from reference TRBV7-2 and TRBJ2-7): GAGVSQSPSNKVTEKGKDVELRCDPISGHTALYWYRQSLGQGLEFLIYFQGNSAPDKSGLPSDRFSAERTGGSVSTLTIQRTQQEDSAVYLCASSSQTGSTYEQYFGPGTRLTVT.

This clone showed up many times. The CDR3 end is not reached by the read, which stops 3 residues before it; the germline J gene fills it in. The rearrangement uses TRBV30 and TRBJ1-1; tentatively, D is TRBD1 (6 bases). V lost 4 bases and J lost 4, with 10 bases in between. This CDR3 contains 12 residues. Germline assignment: CDR1 GTSNPN and CDR2 SVGIG (reference sequence). CDR3 in amino acids: CAWTGAFTEAFF. The sequenced part of the CDR3 DNA is TGTGCCTGGACAGGGGCTTTCACTGAA.

This clone was seen at least ten times. CDR3 residues: CSAWTKRSSYEQYF. The DNA read from the CDR3 is TGCAGTGCCTGGACTAAGCGGAGCTCCTACGAG. This sequence joins TRBV20-1 and TRBJ2-7; D perhaps matches TRBD2 (6 bases). From the germline J gene comes the end of the CDR3, since the read stops 3 residues before it. The V gene's germline CDR1 is DFQATT and CDR2 SNEGSKA (reference sequence). The CDR3 runs 14 residues. V lost 6 bases and J lost 0, with 15 bases in between.

This clone was observed a handful of times. The CDR3 end lies 3 residues beyond the end of the read and is filled in from the germline J gene. The V and J genes are TRBV2 and TRBJ1-1, with D tentatively TRBD1 (6 bases). CDR3 length equals 14 residues. Trimming removed 10 bases from V and 0 bases from J, with 15 bases in between. Germline-derived CDR1 and CDR2 are SNHLY and FYNNEI. CDR3 loop: CATRQENMNTEAFF. CDR3 bases read: TGTGCCACCCGACAGGAAAACATGAACACTGAA.

This clone was observed a handful of times. The missing CDR3 end, 3 residues past where the read stops, is filled in from the germline J gene. This chain uses TRBV11-2 with TRBJ2-1; D uncertain. The CDR3 loop spans 12 amino acids. Germline V gene data show CDR1 as SGHAT and CDR2 as FQNNGV. Deletions cut 5 bases from V and 8 bases from J, with 10 bases between. The CDR3 here is CASSRSDHEQFF. The part of the CDR3 DNA that was read is TGTGCCAGCAGCCGGAGCGACCATGAG.

This clone was found many times. The sequence runs out 3 residues before the end of the CDR3; the remainder is reconstructed from the germline J gene. V is TRBV7-9 and J is TRBJ1-4; D is ambiguous. Trimming removed 6 bases from V and 4 bases from J, with 9 bases in between. Germline V gives CDR1 SEHNR, CDR2 FQNEAQ (reference sequence). The CDR3 runs to 13 residues. The CDR3 loop reads CASSTQDNEKLFF. CDR3 DNA, as far as it was read: TGTGCCAGCAGTACCCAGGATAATGAAAAA.

Comment on this clone: From the germline J gene comes the end of the CDR3, since the read stops 3 residues before it. The chain recombines TRBV29-1 with TRBJ2-5; D call uncertain. Trimming stripped 6 bases from V and 0 bases from J, with 8 bases between. Germline loops: CDR1 SQVTM, CDR2 ANQGSEA. The CDR3 has 12 amino acids. The sequenced CDR3 bases are TGCAGCGTAAGGGTTAACCAAGAGACC. Translated, it gives CSVRVNQET. The full-length CDR3 reads as CSVRVNQETQYF.

This clone was found many times. The sequence runs out 3 residues before the end of the CDR3; the remainder is reconstructed from the germline J gene. The chain recombines TRBV5-1 with TRBJ2-2, with D possibly matching TRBD1 (6 bases). V dropped 7 bases and J dropped 6 bases, with 16 bases sitting between them. The germline CDR1 and CDR2 sequences are SGHRS and YFSETQ. The CDR3 length is 14 residues. The CDR3 DNA, read in part, is TGCGCCAGCTCACAGGGAGTGCAGTCCGGGGAG. It specifies CASSQGVQSGE. The full CDR3 is CASSQGVQSGELFF.

This clone was detected only a few times. Possible read error: a much larger clone is one base away. The CDR3 end falls 3 residues outside the read, so it is completed with the germline J gene. The V call is TRBV13, the J call TRBJ1-1, with a possible D match to TRBD1 (5 bases). CDR1 and CDR2 from the germline V gene are PRHDT and FYEKMQ (reference sequence). The germline V and J ends were trimmed by 5 bases and 1 base, with 5 bases remaining between them. There are 12 residues in the CDR3. The sequenced CDR3 bases are TGTGCCAGCAGCGACAGGAACACTGAA. This translates into CASSDRNTE. The full CDR3 sequence reads CASSDRNTEAFF.

The covered CDR3 bases are TGTGCCAGCAGCTTCCAGGGGGTTAATGAAAAA. Its protein product is CASSFQGVNEK. The whole CDR3 reads CASSFQGVNEKLFF. The genes are TRBV2 and TRBJ1-4, with 7 bases identical to TRBD1. Read data end 3 residues before the CDR3 end; the end is taken from the germline J gene. The CDR3 consists of 14 residues. The ends lost 6 bases at V and 4 bases at J; junction bases unmatched: 5. Germline-derived CDR1 and CDR2 are SNHLY and FYNNEI.

This clone was detected ten times or more. The read stops 3 residues short of the end of the CDR3; the missing end is completed from the germline J gene. The chain is built from TRBV19 and TRBJ1-5; D gene unclear. CDR1 and CDR2 from the germline V gene are LNHDA and SQIVND (reference sequence). V shed 10 bases and J shed 1 base, with 11 bases lying between them. This CDR3 has 13 amino acids. CDR3 loop: CATGFGSNQPQHF. CDR3 bases read: TGTGCCACCGGATTCGGGAGCAATCAGCCC. The full variable domain, rest sourced from reference TRBV19 and TRBJ1-5, is DGGITQSPKYLFRKEGQNVTLSCEQNLNHDAMYWYRQDPGQGLRLIYYSQIVNDFQKGDIAEGYSVSREKKESFPLTVTSAQKNPTAFYLCATGFGSNQPQHFGDGTRLSIL.

This clone was counted ten times or more. Coverage ceases 3 residues before the CDR3 finishes, and the germline J gene fills in the end. The genes are TRBV20-1 and TRBJ1-1, with 9 nucleotides matching TRBD1. This CDR3 comprises 17 residues. V gave up 4 bases and J gave up 0 bases; unmatched junction bases: 12. CDR1 and CDR2 from the germline V gene are DFQATT and SNEGSKA (reference sequence). The CDR3 sequence: CSATRTGALLLNTEAFF. The part of the CDR3 DNA that was read is TGCAGTGCTACAAGGACAGGGGCCCTATTGCTGAACACTGAA.

This clone was counted a few times. The read gets to within 3 residues of the CDR3 end, and the germline J gene fills in the rest. This chain connects TRBV7-2 to TRBJ2-5, with TRBD1 matching over 8 bases. The CDR3 is made up of 14 amino acids. The germline gives CDR1 SGHTA, CDR2 FQGNSA. Trimming took 5 bases from V and 1 from J; bases not matched to a gene: 3. Incomplete CDR3 DNA: TGTGCCAGCAGCCCGGACAGGGCCCAAGAGACC. It translates to CASSPDRAQET. The full-length CDR3 reads as CASSPDRAQETQYF.

This clone was counted ten times or more. The DNA ends 3 residues before the CDR3 does, and the rest of the CDR3 is filled in from the germline J gene. The genes are TRBV14 and TRBJ2-5, with TRBD1 identical over 10 bases. The CDR3 totals 14 residues. The germline gives CDR1 SGHDN, CDR2 FVKESK. With V trimmed by 5 bases and J by 5 bases, 5 bases remained unmatched. CDR3 DNA, as far as it was read: TGTGCCAGCAGCTACGACAGGGGGCGGGAGACC. The encoded protein is CASSYDRGRET. The whole CDR3 is CASSYDRGRETQYF. The full variable domain, its missing parts supplied by reference TRBV14 and TRBJ2-5, is EAGVTQFPSHSVIEKGQTVTLRCDPISGHDNLYWYRRVMGKEIKFLLHFVKESKQDESGMPNNRFLAERTGGTYSTLKVQPAELEDSGVYFCASSYDRGRETQYFGPGTRLLVL.

This clone was detected a few times. The sequenced fragment ends 3 residues before the CDR3 boundary, so the rest is inferred from the germline J gene. The genes are TRBV2 and TRBJ2-4; D possibly corresponds to TRBD1 (6 bases). Germline V lookup: CDR1 SNHLY, CDR2 FYNNEI. The CDR3 runs 12 residues. The germline V and J ends were trimmed by 4 bases and 7 bases, with 8 bases remaining between them. CDR3 DNA, as far as it was read: TGTGCCAGCAGTGTCCAGGGGAACATT. Translating gives CASSVQGNI. The complete CDR3 sequence is CASSVQGNIQYF. The variable domain in full, with the rest retrieved from reference TRBV2 and TRBJ2-4, is EPEVTQTPSHQVTQMGQEVILRCVPISNHLYFYWYRQILGQKVEFLVSFYNNEISEKSEIFDDQFSVERPDGSNFTLKIRSTKLEDSAMYFCASSVQGNIQYFGAGTRLSVL.

Ten or more counts support this clone. The read terminates 3 residues before the CDR3 end, so the remaining end is supplied by the germline J gene. The chain couples TRBV6-2 or TRBV6-3 to TRBJ1-1; 9 bases map to TRBD1. Trimming took 2 bases from V and 0 from J; bases not matched to a gene: 7. Germline loops: CDR1 MNHEY, CDR2 SVGEGT. This CDR3 region has 17 residues. CDR3 DNA, as far as it was read: TGTGCCAGCAGTTACGGGCCACAGGGGGCCTTGAACACTGAA. Residues: CASSYGPQGALNTE. The CDR3 as a whole reads CASSYGPQGALNTEAFF.

Remarks on this clone: The observed sequence ends 3 residues before the CDR3 terminus, with the missing tail filled in from the germline J gene. This rearrangement joins TRBV2 to TRBJ2-3, with 8 bases matching TRBD2. Germline CDR1 reads SNHLY; CDR2 reads FYNNEI. This CDR3 region has 15 residues. Trimming took 4 bases from V and 8 from J; bases not matched to a gene: 11. The CDR3 region is CASSAGLALGGTQYF. Incomplete CDR3 DNA: TGTGCCAGCAGTGCAGGACTAGCACTGGGGGGTACG.

This clone was detected ten times or more. The DNA ends 3 residues before the CDR3 does, and the rest of the CDR3 is filled in from the germline J gene. The rearrangement links TRBV7-2 to TRBJ2-4; D uncertain. Germline V gene lookup returns CDR1 SGHTA and CDR2 FQGNSA. Trimming cost V 0 bases and J 3 bases, with 9 bases left between them. This CDR3 has 15 residues. The sequenced part of the CDR3 DNA is TGTGCCAGCAGCTTAGCGAGTGTCGGCAAAAACATT. It specifies CASSLASVGKNI. In full, the CDR3 is CASSLASVGKNIQYF.

Details on this clone: The CDR3 end lies 3 residues beyond the end of the read and is filled in from the germline J gene. This chain connects TRBV19 to TRBJ1-1; TRBD1 matches 9 bases. With V trimmed by 5 bases and J by 0 bases, 7 bases remained unmatched. The germline gives CDR1 LNHDA, CDR2 SQIVND (reference sequence). CDR3 size: 16 residues. The CDR3 here is CASSQQGAHVNTEAFF. The CDR3 DNA, read in part, is TGTGCCAGTAGTCAACAGGGGGCTCATGTGAACACTGAA.

Remarks on this clone: The read ends 3 residues shy of where the CDR3 ends; the end is completed using the germline J gene. V gene TRBV19 combines with J gene TRBJ2-7, with a tentative D call TRBD2 (6 bases). Germline V gene sequence: CDR1 LNHDA, CDR2 SQIVND (reference sequence). Trimming took 6 bases from V and 2 from J, leaving 11 bases between them. The CDR3 covers 13 residues. CDR3 DNA (partial): TGTGCCAGTAGGGGTAGCGGCACCTACGAG. The encoded protein is CASRGSGTYE. The complete CDR3 reads CASRGSGTYEQYF.

To note about this clone: The read halts 3 residues ahead of the CDR3 end, with the missing end drawn from the germline J gene. The gene calls are TRBV20-1 and TRBJ2-5; no clear D. The CDR3 is made up of 12 amino acids. Trimming removed 6 bases from V and 4 bases from J, with 12 bases in between. Germline-derived CDR1 and CDR2 are DFQATT and SNEGSKA (reference sequence). The CDR3 bases that were read are TGCAGTGCCCTCCCCCGCGGAGAGACC. Its translation is CSALPRGET. In full, the CDR3 reads CSALPRGETQYF.